This T cell receptor (beta chain) was profiled in a study of cytomegalovirus exposure and HLA in healthy donors. As regards this clone: Its antigen is unidentified.

The protocol was immunoSEQ multiplex PCR, while the TCRdb copy is restricted to in-frame clones and leaves out a portion. Of some 150,000 clones listed, around nine tenths were seen once; the top ten hold roughly 2.6%. Regarding the study as a whole: In the 95 to 150 validation repertoires, a later analysis found that first-cohort TCR clusters tended to co-occur. Some public TCRs appeared in many individuals, while most sequences were rare. High sensitivity and specificity were reportedly achieved when the classifier diagnosed cytomegalovirus status.

V lost 6 bases and J 1 base, leaving 13 bases between the germline ends. CDR3 length: 15 residues. Per the germline V gene, CDR1 is LNHDA and CDR2 is SQIVND (reference sequence). This chain connects TRBV19 to TRBJ1-5, with a tentative D call TRBD1 (6 bases). Sequences were obtained from PBMCs. The TCR comes from a man between 18 and 29 years old in good health and CMV-seropositive. CDR3 DNA: TGTGCCAGTAGCCTCGGGGGGGCAAGCAATCAGCCCCAGCATTTT. Translating it yields CASSLGGASNQPQHF.